This TCR beta chain was sequenced for a study of T-cell reconstitution after alpha-beta-depleted transplantation in children. A library of TCRbeta sequences, prepared with unique molecular identifiers, was generated. TCRdb re-called the PCR reads with MiXCR, one entry per CDR3 protein. The top ten clones hold just under 5% of a sample with 780,000 or so distinct CDR3 sequences, less than 20% of them seen once. This clonotype was recorded many times. This receptor was identified in a male patient aged 10 to 17 who had a stem cell transplant for acute lymphoblastic leukemia, so the T cells may come from the graft donor. Sequencing used PBMCs, mostly from graft donor cells, obtained 360 days after TCRalphabeta/CD19-depleted stem cell transplant.

As DNA, the CDR3 is TGTGCCAGCAGCGACCTTTACGAGCAGTACTTC. It is translated as CASSDLYEQYF. The rearrangement links TRBV25-1 to TRBJ2-7; no firm D call. CDR3 length equals 11 residues. Per the germline V gene, CDR1 is MGHDK and CDR2 is SYGVNS. V shed 6 bases and J shed 4 bases, with 7 bases lying between them.